Sequencing of this TCR beta chain was carried out in a study of T cells after yellow fever vaccination. Study overall: The fractions with low cell numbers were processed using SMART-Seq v4 Ultra Low Input.

The CDR3 is 13 residues long. Trimming cost V 1 base and J 10 bases; bases outside gene matches: 4. The germline V gene encodes CDR1 LGHDT and CDR2 YNNKEL (reference sequence). TCRdb recomputed calls from the 5' RACE reads with MiXCR, one row per CDR3 protein. The sample gives around 300,000 distinct CDR3 sequences, about 4.5% of which show up once; roughly 19% is in the top ten. This clonotype occurred a few times. Its antigen remains unknown. Study-wide findings and caveats: Weaker in magnitude, the secondary response showed a faster peak on day 5 versus 15.

This chain links TRBV3-1 with TRBJ2-1, with 7 bases aligning to TRBD2. Here the sequenced sample was PBMCs, taken 15 days after the yellow fever booster vaccination. The TCR was taken from a man between 18 and 35 years old who received the YFV17D yellow fever vaccine. The CDR3 here is CASSQAPAGEQFF. The CDR3 bases are TGTGCCAGCAGCCAAGCCCCAGCGGGGGAGCAGTTCTTC.